This TCR beta chain was captured in a study of T cells in Graves' hyperthyroidism and ophthalmopathy. Study in general: Peripheral blood was obtained at initial diagnosis, preceding any treatment. Study results and limitations: Clonotypes that were expanded in thyroid above 0.001 mostly appeared in blood too.

The study left out patients who had uncontrolled infection, other autoimmune disease, pregnancy or lactation. On the basis of clinical symptoms, serum thyroxine and TRAb, thyroid ultrasound and orbital computed tomography, diagnoses were made. This clonotype was counted many times. As yet, its antigen is unknown. This CDR3 comprises 15 residues. CDR1 MGHDK and CDR2 SYGVNS come from the germline V gene. Trimming removed 3 bases from V and 2 bases from J, with 14 bases in between. Researchers amplified the TCR beta CDR3 regions from RNA transcripts. HTBI primers were used for first-round RT-PCR of the TCR CDR3. Via MiXCR, TCRdb re-called the multiplex PCR reads, giving one row per CDR3 protein. The sample contains 640,000 or so distinct CDR3 sequences, roughly 14% of which appear only once.

The genes are TRBV25-1 and TRBJ2-7; D is unresolved. This sequence originates from a woman aged 35 to 49 with Graves' ophthalmopathy. Sequenced input: blood. CDR3 region: CASSDPKSITYEQYF. The CDR3, as DNA: TGTGCCAGCAGTGACCCCAAGTCTATTACCTACGAGCAGTACTTC.